These 20 T cell receptor beta chains were sequenced from one sample in a study of CD8+CD57+ T cells in acquired aplastic anemia. CD8+CD57+ cell expansion, shown by flow cytometry, had occurred in the patients selected for sequencing. The use of genomic DNA as template underpinned the TCR beta VDJ and CDR3 profiling. MiXCR, applied by TCRdb to the reads, yields one record per CDR3 protein. Among more than 150,000 distinct CDR3 sequences listed, about 44% were seen once. The sequenced sample consisted of sorted CD4+, CD8+, or CD8+CD57+ T cells (not recorded which) from PBMCs. Receptors originate from a human donor with aplastic anemia.

This clonotype occurred many times. The V call is TRBV12-3 or TRBV12-4, the J call TRBJ2-5; 7 bases align to TRBD1. There are 16 residues in the CDR3. V shed 7 bases and J 5 bases; nucleotides not matched to a gene: 16. CDR3 protein: CASNIWTGMVRETQYF. DNA for the CDR3: TGTGCCAGCAACATATGGACAGGTATGGTTCGGGAGACCCAGTACTTC.

This clonotype was seen just once. The V and J genes are TRBV14 and TRBJ2-7, with 10 positions matching TRBD1. Trimming took 2 bases from V and 9 from J; bases not matched to a gene: 10. The CDR3 extends over 15 amino acids. Germline CDR1 reads SGHDN; CDR2 reads FVKESK. For the CDR3, the DNA is TGTGCCAGCAGCCAAATCGACAGGGGGCGACACGCGCAGTACTTC. Translating gives CASSQIDRGRHAQYF.

The chain employs TRBV2 and TRBJ2-7; TRBD1 is a possible D gene (5 bases). The CDR3 totals 14 residues. Germline CDR1 SNHLY, CDR2 FYNNEI. V gave up 4 bases and J gave up 0 bases, with 10 bases separating them. The CDR3, as DNA: TGTGCCAGCAGTGTGGGGCCTGCCTCCTACGAGCAGTACTTC. It is translated as CASSVGPASYEQYF.

In its sample, this clonotype was seen a few times. This sequence joins TRBV7-9 and TRBJ2-3; possible D gene TRBD1, 5 bases. Trimming stripped 4 bases from V and 9 bases from J, with 11 bases between. Germline V gene sequence: CDR1 SEHNR, CDR2 FQNEAQ (reference sequence). There are 12 residues in the CDR3. The CDR3 here is CASSSQGRTQYF. CDR3 coding DNA: TGTGCCAGCAGCTCTCAGGGTAGGACGCAGTATTTT.

This clonotype was counted a few times. V and J are TRBV20-1 and TRBJ2-1; TRBD2 agrees at 10 bases. V lost 3 bases, J lost 10 bases, and 6 bases stayed unmatched. CDR1 is DFQATT and CDR2 is SNEGSKA in the germline V gene (reference sequence). The CDR3 runs to 13 residues. Here the CDR3 reads CSARLAGGQEQFF. The DNA of the CDR3 is TGCAGTGCTAGGTTAGCGGGAGGACAAGAGCAGTTCTTC.

A few counts support this clonotype. This chain links TRBV15 with TRBJ2-3; 10 bases line up with TRBD2. The length of the CDR3 is 15 residues. The germline V gene has CDR1 LNHNV and CDR2 YYDKDF (reference sequence). V was pared by 5 bases and J by 3 bases, with 5 bases of the junction left unmatched. CDR3 protein: CATSALAGVTDTQYF. The CDR3 DNA sequence: TGTGCCACCAGCGCCCTAGCGGGAGTGACAGATACGCAGTATTTT.

A few counts support this clonotype. The V gene is TRBV10-3, the J gene TRBJ1-1, with 8 bases fitting TRBD1. This CDR3 is 16 amino acids long. V trimming: 2 bases; J trimming: 3 bases; junction bases outside the gene matches: 8. Germline loops: CDR1 ENHRY, CDR2 SYGVKD. The CDR3 nucleotides read TGTGCCATCAGTGAGCGGCGCGACAGGGGATACACTGAAGCTTTCTTT. As protein: CAISERRDRGYTEAFF.

Of note for this clonotype: Compared with germline, one end of the junction differs, possibly owing to a read error. The J gene is TRBJ2-7, the V gene TRBV19; D could derive from TRBD1 or TRBD2 (6 bases each). The CDR3 spans 15 residues. Germline CDR1 and CDR2: LNHDA and SQIVND (reference sequence). CDR3 in amino acids: CATSTGGALTYEQYF. The DNA of the CDR3 is TGTGCCACTAGTACCGGGGGCGCTTTAACCTACGAGCAGTACTTC. Using reference TRBV19 and TRBJ2-7 for the parts outside the CDR3, the full variable domain is DGGITQSPKYLFRKEGQNVTLSCEQNLNHDAMYWYRQDPGQGLRLIYYSQIVNDFQKGDIAEGYSVSREKKESFPLTVTSAQKNPTAFYLCATSTGGALTYEQYFGPGTRLTVT.

This clonotype was counted only a few times. This sequence may be a read error, since a much larger clone differs from it by one base. The chain couples TRBV5-6 to TRBJ2-2; 9 nucleotides agree with TRBD1. The CDR3 runs to 14 residues. Losses at the gene ends were 1 base for V and 11 bases for J; bases not matched to a gene: 6. Germline V gives CDR1 SGHDT, CDR2 YYEEEE. The CDR3 region has the DNA TGTGCCAGCAGCTTGAAGGGACAGGGAAGTGAGCTGTTTTTT. The encoded protein is CASSLKGQGSELFF.

The chain uses TRBV20-1 and TRBJ2-3; D could derive from TRBD1 or TRBD2 (5 bases each). V lost 4 bases, J lost 3 bases, and 14 bases lay in between. The V gene's germline CDR1 is DFQATT and CDR2 SNEGSKA (reference sequence). The CDR3 covers 14 residues. CDR3 bases: TGCAGTGCTACTGGGGGACGCGGAACAGATACGCAGTATTTT. It is translated as CSATGGRGTDTQYF.

This clonotype showed up many times. The J gene is TRBJ2-3, the V gene TRBV5-5; D unresolved. Germline lookup yields CDR1 SGHKS and CDR2 YYEKEE (reference sequence). The ends were cut back, 2 bases at V and 6 bases at J, with 16 bases in the middle. The CDR3 extends over 15 amino acids. The CDR3 DNA sequence: TGTGCCAGCAGCTTATCTCTTCCCCAGACCGATACGCAGTATTTT. It encodes CASSLSLPQTDTQYF. Full variable domain (rest looked up from reference TRBV5-5 and TRBJ2-3): DAGVTQSPTHLIKTRGQQVTLRCSPISGHKSVSWYQQVLGQGPQFIFQYYEKEERGRGNFPDRFSARQFPNYSSELNVNALLLGDSALYLCASSLSLPQTDTQYFGPGTRLTVL.

This clonotype was detected only a few times. The chain recombines TRBV10-3 with TRBJ2-7, with D perhaps given as TRBD1 or TRBD2 (6 bases each). The CDR3 runs 12 residues. With 9 bases removed from V and 0 bases from J, the gap between germline ends came to 9 bases. CDR1 ENHRY and CDR2 SYGVKD come from the germline V gene. The CDR3 reads CAMGGSSYEQYF. CDR3 sequence (DNA): TGTGCCATGGGGGGCAGCTCCTACGAGCAGTACTTC.

The chain is built from TRBV20-1 and TRBJ2-5, with D unresolved. The CDR3 totals 13 residues. Trimming took off 5 bases at V and 2 bases at J, with 12 bases between the two ends. Germline CDR1 reads DFQATT; CDR2 reads SNEGSKA (reference sequence). The CDR3 spells CSAPRLTQETQYF. CDR3 nucleotide sequence: TGCAGTGCTCCCCGGCTCACACAAGAGACCCAGTACTTC.

Ten or more counts support this clonotype. This chain connects TRBV7-9 to TRBJ1-4; D unresolved. Trimming removed 2 bases from V and 1 base from J, with 11 bases in between. Germline CDR1 is SEHNR and CDR2 is FQNEAQ (reference sequence). CDR3 length: 16 residues. The CDR3 DNA follows: TGTGCCAGCAGCTTATCTTTAAGGGAAACTAATGAAAAACTGTTTTTT. This encodes CASSLSLRETNEKLFF.

The chain links TRBV13 to TRBJ1-1; 9 nucleotides agree with TRBD1. The CDR3 is made up of 15 amino acids. The trim removed 5 bases at V and 5 bases at J, leaving 9 bases unmatched. CDR1 and CDR2 from the germline V gene are PRHDT and FYEKMQ (reference sequence). The CDR3 sequence is CASSNSRDRATEAFF. DNA of the CDR3: TGTGCCAGCAGCAACTCACGGGACAGGGCGACTGAAGCTTTCTTT.

The chain recombines TRBV15 with TRBJ2-7; unclear D gene. The V end was cut by 7 bases, the J end by 4 bases, with 17 bases between. The CDR3 length is 14 residues. CDR1 is LNHNV, CDR2 YYDKDF, per germline (reference sequence). The CDR3 sequence: CATKSTWFPYEQYF. As DNA, the CDR3 is TGTGCCACCAAGAGTACATGGTTCCCGTACGAGCAGTACTTC.

Here the CDR3 reads CASSQGQGRADTQYF. In DNA form, the CDR3 reads TGCGCCAGCAGCCAAGGGCAGGGGAGGGCAGATACGCAGTATTTT. The chain couples TRBV4-3 to TRBJ2-3, with a possible D match to TRBD2 (7 bases). Germline V gene lookup returns CDR1 LGHNA and CDR2 YSLEER. The V end was cut by 1 base, the J end by 4 bases, with 12 bases between. This CDR3 is built from 15 residues.

This clonotype was observed many times. V is TRBV6-5 and J is TRBJ2-7; TRBD2 is a possible D gene (5 bases). This CDR3 is 14 amino acids long. In germline, CDR1 is MNHEY, CDR2 SVGAGI. V was pared by 0 bases and J by 4 bases, with 10 bases between. In DNA form, the CDR3 reads TGTGCCAGCAGTTACTCCCGGACGGGATACGAGCAGTACTTC. This encodes CASSYSRTGYEQYF.

This clonotype was detected ten times or more. The J gene is TRBJ2-7, the V gene TRBV12-3 or TRBV12-4; D perhaps matches TRBD2 (6 bases). Trimming pared 6 bases from V and 5 bases from J, leaving 14 bases between. This CDR3 comprises 13 residues. In nucleotides, the CDR3 is TGTGCCAGCAGGACGAACCGGGAGCACGAGCAGTACTTC. Translating gives CASRTNREHEQYF.

CDR3 amino acids: CAISESRDTYYEQYF. The DNA for the CDR3 is TGTGCCATCAGTGAGTCCAGGGACACATACTACGAGCAGTACTTC. The chain joins TRBV10-3 to TRBJ2-7; D possibly corresponds to TRBD1 (6 bases). Germline lookup yields CDR1 ENHRY and CDR2 SYGVKD. V was clipped by 0 bases and J by 3 bases, with 12 bases between them. The CDR3 runs to 15 residues.